This T cell receptor beta chain was recovered during a study of pediatric ulcerative colitis. For the study at large: Most patients had pancolitis, and two had left-sided colitis. Study-wide results and caveats: A couple of rectal clonotypes were found only in ulcerative colitis patients, all of them.

Rectal tissue came from one to two pinch biopsies taken at colonoscopy. The survey-level immunoSEQ assay was used. The protocol was immunoSEQ multiplex PCR, while the TCRdb copy is restricted to in-frame clones and leaves out a portion. In the table there are about 36,000 clones, 73% of which are singletons. On this clone: The antigen remains undetermined.

This clonotype was obtained from a boy between 5 and 17 years old with moderate ulcerative colitis. Sequenced: gut tissue.

The CDR3 region has the DNA TGCGCCAGCAGTGAGTCGATAGCGGATACGCAGTATTTT. Translated: CASSESIADTQYF. The chain has TRBV10-1 and TRBJ2-3, with D possibly matching TRBD2 (5 bases). CDR1 and CDR2 (germline): WNHNN, SYGVQD (reference sequence). This CDR3 region has 13 residues. V dropped 0 bases and J dropped 6 bases, with 7 bases sitting between them.